Each of the 7 T cell receptor beta chains below was sequenced from the same sample in a study of blood T cell repertoires in COVID-19. Measured with immunoSEQ multiplex PCR; TCRdb has only the in-frame clones, and not every one. The table shows 200,000 to 300,000 clones, with about nine tenths occurring only once. Sequencing was done on a sample of peripheral blood. Receptors originate from a man aged 60-69 years with acute or convalescent COVID-19.

The chain links TRBV9 to TRBJ1-3; D is ambiguous. There are 16 residues in the CDR3. Germline V gives CDR1 SGDLS, CDR2 YYNGEE. Trimming took 4 bases from V and 4 from J, leaving 18 bases between them. CDR3 in DNA: TGTGCCAGCAGCTCCTGGGCCCGGAATGTCGGAAACACCATATATTTT. This encodes CASSSWARNVGNTIYF.

The gene calls are TRBV6-5 and TRBJ2-6, with TRBD2 as a possible D gene (6 bases). Trimming shortened V by 11 bases and J by 2 bases, and 10 bases separated the two germline ends. The CDR3 is made up of 13 amino acids. The germline V gene has CDR1 MNHEY and CDR2 SVGAGI. For the CDR3, the DNA is TGTGCCGGAGGGCTTACTGGGGCCAACGTCCTGACTTTC. Translated: CAGGLTGANVLTF.

This chain uses TRBV19 with TRBJ1-2; 7 bases are a match to TRBD1. With 6 bases clipped from V and 0 bases from J, the junction kept 4 bases outside the gene matches. Per germline, CDR1 LNHDA and CDR2 SQIVND (reference sequence). There are 14 residues in the CDR3. The CDR3 nucleotides are TGTGCCAGTAGCCCGGGACAGTCTAACTATGGCTACACCTTC. The encoded protein is CASSPGQSNYGYTF.

V is TRBV7-9 and J is TRBJ1-1; tentative D call: TRBD1 (6 bases). V gave up 5 bases and J gave up 0 bases, with 10 bases separating them. The CDR3 length is 14 residues. Germline V gives CDR1 SEHNR, CDR2 FQNEAQ (reference sequence). For the CDR3, the DNA is TGTGCCAGCAGCCAACAGGGAATGAACACTGAAGCTTTCTTT. Protein product: CASSQQGMNTEAFF.

This chain joins TRBV2 and TRBJ2-3, with a weak D call TRBD1 (5 bases). The CDR3 covers 15 residues. CDR1 is SNHLY and CDR2 is FYNNEI in the germline V gene. Trimming left V 6 bases short and J 4 bases short, with 17 bases between. This chain's CDR3 is CASSLAGIVADTQYF. The DNA of the CDR3 is TGTGCCAGCAGCCTGGCAGGGATCGTCGCAGATACGCAGTATTTT.

The genes are TRBV7-8 and TRBJ2-7; TRBD2 aligns across 9 bases. J was trimmed by 3 bases and V by 2 bases; bases with no gene match: 5. This CDR3 is 15 amino acids long. Germline V gene sequence: CDR1 SGHVS, CDR2 FQNEAQ. This chain's CDR3 is CASSLNAGGYYEQYF. In nucleotides, the CDR3 is TGTGCCAGCAGCTTAAATGCGGGAGGGTACTACGAGCAGTACTTC.

The genes are TRBV9 and TRBJ2-1, with D maybe TRBD2 (5 bases). Germline-derived CDR1 and CDR2 are SGDLS and YYNGEE. The V and J ends lost 0 bases and 5 bases respectively, with 9 bases between them. The CDR3 loop spans 14 amino acids. The chain's CDR3 is CASSVDEGDNEQFF. CDR3 DNA: TGTGCCAGCAGCGTAGATGAGGGAGACAATGAGCAGTTCTTC.